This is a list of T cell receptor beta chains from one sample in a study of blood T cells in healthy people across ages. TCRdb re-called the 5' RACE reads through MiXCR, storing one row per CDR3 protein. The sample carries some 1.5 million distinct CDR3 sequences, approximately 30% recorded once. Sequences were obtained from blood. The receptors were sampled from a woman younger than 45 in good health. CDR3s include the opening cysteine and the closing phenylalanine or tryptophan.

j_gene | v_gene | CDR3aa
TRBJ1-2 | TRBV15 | CATSSEGTADGYTF
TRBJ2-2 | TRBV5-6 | CASSSDLGAGELFF
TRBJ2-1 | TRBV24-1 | CATSDLGQQFF
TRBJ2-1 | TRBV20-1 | CSVYRTDKEQFF
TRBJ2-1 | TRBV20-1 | CSGPVGGSSYNEQFF
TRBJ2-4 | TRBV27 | CASSVLREAKNIQYF
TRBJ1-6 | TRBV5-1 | CASTPALVGNSPLHF
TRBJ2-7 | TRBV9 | CASGGAEGLQYF
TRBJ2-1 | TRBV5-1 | CASGPGQHNEQFF
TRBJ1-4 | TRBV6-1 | CASSDVGGDGDEKLFF
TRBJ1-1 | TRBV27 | CASSFRALAEAFF
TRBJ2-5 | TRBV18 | CASSPPLLPTVETQYF
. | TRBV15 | CATSREYEQYF
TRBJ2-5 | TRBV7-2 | CASSLNKQETQYF
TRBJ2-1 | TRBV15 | CATSRRTVEQFF
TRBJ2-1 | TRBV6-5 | CASSDRGLADNEQFF
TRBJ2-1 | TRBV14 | CASSQVQGAYNEQFF
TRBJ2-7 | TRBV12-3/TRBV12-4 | CASSSLLAGVGEQYF
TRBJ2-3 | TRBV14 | CASSQAFGLMPQYF
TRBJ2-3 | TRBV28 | CASMISDTTDTQYF
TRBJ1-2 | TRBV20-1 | CSARLGEWGYGYTF
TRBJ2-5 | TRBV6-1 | CVSDSWGETQYF
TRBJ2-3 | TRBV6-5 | CASSRLAGGSYGTQYF
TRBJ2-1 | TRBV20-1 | CSAISGGASEQFF
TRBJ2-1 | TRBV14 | CASSHRPGLAGGNEQFF
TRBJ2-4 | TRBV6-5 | CASSYLGQGAQNIQYF
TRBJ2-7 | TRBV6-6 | CASWEGVTYYEQYF
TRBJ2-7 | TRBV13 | CASSTNVRAHEQYF
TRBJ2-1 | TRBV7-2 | CASSATVELEQFF
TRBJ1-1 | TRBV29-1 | CSVDGEGLNTEAFF
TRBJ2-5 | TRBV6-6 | CASRGGQQETQYF
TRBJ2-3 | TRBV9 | CASSARLPRDTQYF
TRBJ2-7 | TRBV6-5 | CATGSGGASYEQYF
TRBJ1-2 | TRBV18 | CASSPGTTMGYTF
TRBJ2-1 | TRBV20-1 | CSAVGGPHSYNEQFF
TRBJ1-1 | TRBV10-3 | CAISDAGGNTEAFF
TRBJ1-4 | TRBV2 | CASSLNGGRGTNEKLFF
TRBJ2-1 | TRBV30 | CAWSLRLAVEQFF
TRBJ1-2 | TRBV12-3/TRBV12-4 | CASSLSGSLYGYTF
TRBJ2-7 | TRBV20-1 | CSARGEGDWYEQYF
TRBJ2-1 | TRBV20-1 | CSARDFQRGRNEQFF
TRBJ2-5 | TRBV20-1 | CSATIGTSGEQETRYF
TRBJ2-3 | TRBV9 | CASSVEGGVADTQYF
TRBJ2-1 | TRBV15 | CATSSSLPGDSLYNEQFF
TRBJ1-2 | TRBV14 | CASSFTGGSLYGYTF
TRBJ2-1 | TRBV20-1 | CSAREDWKYNEQFF
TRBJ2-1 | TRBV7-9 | CASSLVGPAWDEQFF
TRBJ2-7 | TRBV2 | CAGQGPSYEQYF
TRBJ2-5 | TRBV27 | CASSYKRLGGETQYF
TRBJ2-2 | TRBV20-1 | CSAGGSVANTGELFF
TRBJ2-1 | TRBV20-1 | CSARGLAGWDEQFF
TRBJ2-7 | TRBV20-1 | CSATDRASSYEQYF
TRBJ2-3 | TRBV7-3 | CASSSNLLAGISTDTQYF
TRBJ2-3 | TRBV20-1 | CSAGDGGLTDTQYF
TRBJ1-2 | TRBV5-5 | CASSFNRGDYGYTF
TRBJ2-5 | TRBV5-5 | CARWSCQETQYF
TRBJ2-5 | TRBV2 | CASQQGETQYF
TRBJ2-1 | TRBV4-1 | CASSLSTDSGGNEQFF